One and the same sample provided the 31 T cell receptor beta chains below, sequenced in a study of CD8 T cells in ankylosing spondylitis. Study-wide findings and caveats: Eight or nine highly homologous variants formed a TCR beta motif that appeared characteristic of ankylosing spondylitis blood.

Which antigens these TCRs recognize remains unknown. MiXCR, run by TCRdb on the 5' RACE reads, gives a single entry per CDR3 protein. The table records approximately 400,000 distinct CDR3 sequences, 17% of them present only once. The specimen was blood, either unsorted or a sorted T cell fraction (not recorded which). Source of these receptors: a male donor with ankylosing spondylitis.

In its sample, this clonotype was seen a few times. The chain's CDR3 is CASSFQGGANTEAFF. DNA for the CDR3: TGTGCCAGCAGCTTCCAGGGTGGGGCGAACACTGAAGCTTTCTTT. This rearrangement joins TRBV7-3 to TRBJ1-1; tentative D call: TRBD1 (5 bases). Germline CDR1 is SGHTA and CDR2 is FQGTGA. The V gene lost 3 bases and the J gene lost 1 base, with 12 bases spanning the gap. CDR3 length equals 15 residues.

The CDR3 DNA follows: TGCGCCAGCAGCCAAGATCATACGGGTACCCACTACGAGCAGTACTTC. Translating gives CASSQDHTGTHYEQYF. The genes are TRBV4-1 and TRBJ2-7; D not certain. Trimming removed 0 bases from V and 3 bases from J, with 15 bases in between. Looked up from germline, CDR1 is MGHRA and CDR2 is YSYEKL. The CDR3 sequence is 16 residues long.

V gene TRBV6-6 combines with J gene TRBJ1-2; D uncertain. Germline V gene data show CDR1 as MNHNY and CDR2 as SVGAGI (reference sequence). V was trimmed by 2 bases and J by 4 bases, leaving 8 bases between them. This CDR3 has 13 amino acids. The CDR3 loop is CASSYEGSYGYTF. Here the CDR3 DNA reads TGTGCCAGCAGTTACGAGGGCAGCTATGGCTACACCTTC.

V usage is TRBV18 and J usage is TRBJ2-3, with 9 bases aligning to TRBD1. The CDR3 is 15 residues long. Germline V CDR1 and CDR2: KGHSH, LQKENI. V was pared by 3 bases and J by 6 bases, with 7 bases of the junction left unmatched. CDR3 nucleotides: TGTGCCAGCTCACCCGCGACAGGGGGGGCCGATACGCAGTATTTT. The encoded protein is CASSPATGGADTQYF.

This clonotype has a count of ten or more. The chain recombines TRBV29-1 with TRBJ1-1, with a possible D match to TRBD1 (6 bases). With 4 bases removed from V and 7 bases from J, the gap between germline ends came to 10 bases. The germline V gene has CDR1 SQVTM and CDR2 ANQGSEA. The CDR3 has 11 amino acids. Written as DNA, the CDR3 is TGCAGCGTTGGACAGGAGGGTGAAGCTTTCTTT. Protein product: CSVGQEGEAFF.

The genes are TRBV20-1 and TRBJ2-7; no clear D. In germline, CDR1 is DFQATT, CDR2 SNEGSKA (reference sequence). The CDR3 runs to 10 residues. Trimming took 3 bases from V and 3 from J, leaving 3 bases between them. CDR3 DNA sequence: TGCAGTGCTAGTAACTACGAGCAGTACTTC. This translates into CSASNYEQYF.

This clonotype has only a few counts. The chain joins TRBV20-1 to TRBJ2-7; D remains ambiguous. The V gene's germline CDR1 is DFQATT and CDR2 SNEGSKA (reference sequence). Trimming shortened V by 1 base and J by 4 bases, and 14 bases separated the two germline ends. This CDR3 is 14 amino acids long. Here the CDR3 reads CSARAGRSRYEQYF. The CDR3 DNA reads TGCAGTGCTAGAGCGGGCAGGAGTCGGTACGAGCAGTACTTC.

The J gene is TRBJ2-1, the V gene TRBV6-1; D gene unclear. The CDR3 is made up of 14 amino acids. Trimming removed 7 bases at V and 4 bases at J, with 14 bases between. Per germline, CDR1 MNHNS and CDR2 SASEGT. CDR3 DNA sequence: TGTGCCAGCACCCAACTGATCCATTACAATGAGCAGTTCTTC. It translates to CASTQLIHYNEQFF.

V and J are TRBV10-3 and TRBJ2-7; maybe TRBD1 (5 bases). This CDR3 has 13 residues. Trimming took 3 bases from V and 2 from J, leaving 8 bases between them. Per germline, CDR1 ENHRY and CDR2 SYGVKD. CDR3 nucleotide sequence: TGTGCCATCAGTGACAGGGTTACCTACGAGCAGTACTTC. Amino acid sequence: CAISDRVTYEQYF.

V gene TRBV29-1 combines with J gene TRBJ1-2; D gene unclear. Germline assignment: CDR1 SQVTM and CDR2 ANQGSEA. The CDR3 contains 12 residues. V was shortened by 3 bases and J by 2 bases, with 7 bases between the two germline ends. CDR3 sequence (DNA): TGCAGCGTTGACGCCAGGAACTATGGCTACACCTTC. It is translated as CSVDARNYGYTF.

V usage is TRBV6-5 and J usage is TRBJ2-7, with D maybe TRBD1 (5 bases). Per the germline V gene, CDR1 is MNHEY and CDR2 is SVGAGI. V was cut by 2 bases and J by 0 bases, with 14 bases left in between. The CDR3 extends over 16 amino acids. The CDR3 loop is CASSYPPPTDSYEQYF. CDR3 DNA sequence: TGTGCCAGCAGTTACCCACCCCCGACAGACTCCTACGAGCAGTACTTC.

This clonotype was seen only a few times. This sequence joins TRBV5-5 and TRBJ2-3, with D unresolved. The CDR3 runs to 14 residues. Germline lookup yields CDR1 SGHKS and CDR2 YYEKEE (reference sequence). V was cut by 0 bases and J by 3 bases, with 8 bases left in between. This CDR3 reads CASSLVVGTDTQYF. DNA for the CDR3: TGTGCCAGCAGCTTGGTAGTAGGAACAGATACGCAGTATTTT.

This clonotype occurred many times. The chain links TRBV5-8 to TRBJ1-1; a possible D gene is TRBD1 (6 bases). V was trimmed by 5 bases and J by 5 bases, leaving 19 bases between them. The length of the CDR3 is 15 residues. The germline gives CDR1 SGHTS, CDR2 YDEGEE. CDR3 in amino acids: CASRPGQLGGTEAFF. CDR3 DNA: TGTGCCAGCAGACCCGGACAGTTGGGTGGGACTGAAGCTTTCTTT.

This clonotype has a single count. This sequence joins TRBV6-1 and TRBJ1-2, with 9 positions matching TRBD1. The CDR3 runs 14 residues. CDR1 and CDR2 (germline): MNHNS, SASEGT. The V and J ends lost 7 bases and 7 bases, in that order; junction bases with no gene match: 10. CDR3 loop: CASIALQGAGGYTF. CDR3 nucleotides: TGTGCCAGCATCGCCCTACAGGGGGCCGGTGGCTACACCTTC.

There are a few counts of this clonotype. The chain uses TRBV3-1 and TRBJ2-5; 9 bases line up with TRBD1. With 1 base clipped from V and 4 bases from J, the junction kept 4 bases outside the gene matches. The CDR3 is made up of 15 amino acids. The germline gives CDR1 LGHDT, CDR2 YNNKEL (reference sequence). Here the CDR3 reads CASSQGRTGAETQYF. CDR3 nucleotides: TGTGCCAGCAGCCAAGGCAGGACAGGGGCAGAGACCCAGTACTTC.

The table lists this clonotype with a few counts. Given a much more abundant clone one base away, this may be a read error. The chain couples TRBV7-2 to TRBJ1-4; TRBD1 agrees at 7 bases. The CDR3 loop spans 14 amino acids. Germline V gene data show CDR1 as SGHTA and CDR2 as FQGNSA. V was clipped by 5 bases and J by 4 bases; unmatched bases: 4. In nucleotides, the CDR3 is TGTGCCAGCAGCCGGGACAGCCATAATGAAAAACTGTTTTTT. Protein product: CASSRDSHNEKLFF.

This clonotype was seen ten or more times. The chain employs TRBV9 and TRBJ1-1; D is unclear. CDR1 is SGDLS and CDR2 is YYNGEE in the germline V gene. This CDR3 spans 15 amino acids. Deletions cut 4 bases from V and 5 bases from J, with 18 bases between. CDR3 protein: CASSFLKGPGTEAFF. The CDR3 nucleotides read TGTGCCAGCAGCTTTCTGAAGGGCCCGGGGACTGAAGCTTTCTTT.

The chain couples TRBV20-1 to TRBJ2-5; 12 bases agree with TRBD2. The CDR3 has 15 residues. Germline V gene lookup returns CDR1 DFQATT and CDR2 SNEGSKA (reference sequence). Trimming took 3 bases from V and 4 from J; bases not matched to a gene: 6. The CDR3 DNA sequence: TGCAGTGCTAGGGCTAGCGGGAGGGGTGGAGAGACCCAGTACTTC. Its protein product is CSARASGRGGETQYF.

V gene TRBV4-1 combines with J gene TRBJ2-3; weak D call: TRBD2 (5 bases). CDR1 MGHRA and CDR2 YSYEKL come from the germline V gene. This CDR3 has 15 amino acids. Trimming stripped 3 bases from V and 6 bases from J, with 16 bases between. The CDR3 sequence is CASSQTGIAYDTQYF. CDR3 DNA: TGCGCCAGCAGCCAGACCGGGATAGCGTATGATACGCAGTATTTT.

This clonotype was counted ten times or more. The chain employs TRBV20-1 and TRBJ1-1; 9 bases map to TRBD1. This CDR3 contains 15 residues. V lost 2 bases, J lost 3 bases, and 7 bases stayed unmatched. The germline V gene has CDR1 DFQATT and CDR2 SNEGSKA (reference sequence). Here the CDR3 DNA reads TGCAGTGCTAGAACCTCGACAGGGGGGGACACTGAAGCTTTCTTT. Protein product: CSARTSTGGDTEAFF.

The table lists this clonotype with a few counts. The chain is built from TRBV12-3 or TRBV12-4 and TRBJ2-1, with TRBD1 matching over 12 bases. The CDR3 consists of 17 residues. After removal of 5 bases from V and 5 bases from J, the junction contained 10 bases not matched to a gene. This chain's CDR3 is CASSPGTGGGGHNEQFF. In nucleotides, the CDR3 is TGTGCCAGCAGTCCCGGGACAGGGGGCGGGGGTCACAATGAGCAGTTCTTC.

This clonotype has more than one count but fewer than ten. V and J are TRBV24-1 and TRBJ1-2; 7 nucleotides align to TRBD1. There are 17 residues in the CDR3. The V gene end was trimmed by 5 bases and the J gene end by 1 base; junction bases not matched to a gene: 12. Germline-derived CDR1 and CDR2 are KGHDR and SFDVKD. The chain's CDR3 is CATSGRTGTAFNYGYTF. For the CDR3, the DNA is TGTGCCACCAGTGGTAGGACCGGGACAGCCTTTAACTATGGCTACACCTTC.

The genes are TRBV2 and TRBJ1-5, with 10 bases fitting TRBD1. V gave up 5 bases and J gave up 13 bases; unmatched junction bases: 14. CDR3 length: 15 amino acids. The germline V gene has CDR1 SNHLY and CDR2 FYNNEI. CDR3: CASSPMTGGSGYQHF. CDR3 sequence (DNA): TGTGCCAGCAGTCCCATGACAGGGGGCTCGGGATATCAGCATTTT.

The chain uses TRBV28 and TRBJ2-1; perhaps D is TRBD1 or TRBD2 (5 bases each). Trimming left V 6 bases short and J 0 bases short, with 15 bases between. The CDR3 is 16 amino acids. Germline loops: CDR1 MDHEN, CDR2 SYDVKM. The CDR3 is CASSGPGASSYNEQFF. CDR3 in DNA: TGTGCCAGCAGCGGACCCGGGGCTAGCTCCTACAATGAGCAGTTCTTC. The complete variable domain, with remaining parts taken from reference TRBV28 and TRBJ2-1, reads DVKVTQSSRYLVKRTGEKVFLECVQDMDHENMFWYRQDPGLGLRLIYFSYDVKMKEKGDIPEGYSVSREKKERFSLILESASTNQTSMYLCASSGPGASSYNEQFFGPGTRLTVL.

This chain joins TRBV9 and TRBJ2-5, with 13 positions matching TRBD2. Trimming removed 4 bases from V and 3 bases from J; junction bases left unmatched: 12. This CDR3 contains 18 residues. The V gene's germline CDR1 is SGDLS and CDR2 YYNGEE. The CDR3 bases are TGTGCCAGCAGCCCCAACTTCATCGGGACTAGCGGGAAAGAGACCCAGTACTTC. Translated, it gives CASSPNFIGTSGKETQYF.

This clonotype came up many times. The rearrangement links TRBV20-1 to TRBJ2-3, with 10 nucleotides matching TRBD2. Trimming at V came to 6 bases and at J to 2 bases, leaving 11 bases not matched to a gene. In germline, CDR1 is DFQATT, CDR2 SNEGSKA (reference sequence). The CDR3 is 16 residues long. The CDR3 spells CSARPIAGGHTDTQYF. The CDR3 DNA sequence: TGCAGTGCCCGACCCATAGCGGGGGGACACACAGATACGCAGTATTTT.

This clonotype was seen a single time. The rearrangement joins TRBV27 to TRBJ1-1; 7 nucleotides agree with TRBD1. V dropped 6 bases and J dropped 4; count of bases not matched to a gene: 29. This CDR3 is 21 amino acids long. Germline V gene sequence: CDR1 MNHEY, CDR2 SMNVEV (reference sequence). CDR3 amino acids: CASRAPRAKRPGQTECTEAFF. The CDR3 nucleotides read TGTGCCAGCAGGGCCCCACGAGCGAAGAGGCCGGGACAGACGGAGTGCACTGAAGCTTTCTTT.

This clonotype was counted at least ten times. One junction end does not reproduce the germline sequence, and a read error may be involved. The chain employs TRBV5-1 and TRBJ2-7; TRBD2 might be the D (7 bases). The CDR3 is made up of 14 amino acids. CDR1 and CDR2 (germline): SGHRS, YFSETQ. The CDR3 loop is CASSLGGGSYEQYF. The CDR3 coding sequence is TGTGCCAGCAGTTTAGGGGGGGGCTCCTACGAGCAGTACTTC.

This chain links TRBV24-1 with TRBJ2-2, with 9 bases matching TRBD1. The V gene end was trimmed by 9 bases and the J gene end by 3 bases; junction bases not matched to a gene: 10. The CDR3 sequence is 16 residues long. The germline V gene encodes CDR1 KGHDR and CDR2 SFDVKD. DNA for the CDR3: TGTGCCACCCGGAGGACAGGGGAGTCCGACACCGGGGAGCTGTTTTTT. Protein: CATRRTGESDTGELFF.

This chain joins TRBV5-1 and TRBJ2-7; D is possibly TRBD2 (5 bases). This CDR3 comprises 14 residues. The V end was cut by 0 bases, the J end by 2 bases, with 9 bases between. CDR1 and CDR2 (germline): SGHRS, YFSETQ. CDR3 residues: CASSLGEIAYEQYF. The CDR3 nucleotides read TGCGCCAGCAGCTTGGGGGAGATAGCCTACGAGCAGTACTTC. Looking up the rest from reference TRBV5-1 and TRBJ2-7 gives the full variable domain: KAGVTQTPRYLIKTRGQQVTLSCSPISGHRSVSWYQQTPGQGLQFLFEYFSETQRNKGNFPGRFSGRQFSNSRSEMNVSTLELGDSALYLCASSLGEIAYEQYFGPGTRLTVT.

This clonotype was seen only a few times. The V gene is TRBV29-1, the J gene TRBJ1-6, with unresolved D. The germline V gene has CDR1 SQVTM and CDR2 ANQGSEA. The V end was cut by 5 bases, the J end by 12 bases, with 2 bases between. This CDR3 has 8 residues. The CDR3 DNA sequence: TGCAGCGTTCAACCCCTCCACTTT. Its protein is CSVQPLHF. Combining the CDR3 with reference TRBV29-1 and TRBJ1-6 gives the whole variable domain SAVISQKPSRDICQRGTSLTIQCQVDSQVTMMFWYRQQPGQSLTLIATANQGSEATYESGFVIDKFPISRPNLTFSTLTVSNMSPEDSSIYLCSVQPLHFGNGTRLTVT.